Shown below are 4 T cell receptor beta chains from a single sample sequenced in a study of patients and donors after allogeneic stem cell transplantation. Via MiXCR, TCRdb re-called the RT-PCR reads, giving one row per CDR3 protein. This table has about a million distinct CDR3 sequences, more than 15% appearing once. Sequences were obtained from blood, either unsorted or a sorted T cell fraction (not recorded which). The receptors derive from a human donor who was either an allogeneic HSCT recipient or a stem cell or donor lymphocyte infusion donor (not recorded which). It is not recorded whose cells these are; they may come from a transplant donor.

The rearrangement links TRBV7-2 to TRBJ1-2; D call uncertain. Trimming removed 2 bases at V and 4 bases at J, with 20 bases between. The CDR3 is 17 amino acids. The germline V gene encodes CDR1 SGHTA and CDR2 FQGNSA. The CDR3: CASSLPQVASGFYGYTF. In DNA, the CDR3 is TGTGCCAGCAGCTTACCCCAGGTAGCGTCCGGCTTCTATGGCTACACCTTC. The whole variable domain, filled in from reference TRBV7-2 and TRBJ1-2, reads GAGVSQSPSNKVTEKGKDVELRCDPISGHTALYWYRQSLGQGLEFLIYFQGNSAPDKSGLPSDRFSAERTGGSVSTLTIQRTQQEDSAVYLCASSLPQVASGFYGYTFGSGTRLTVV.

CDR3 amino acids: CASSPGQPSYNEQFF. The CDR3 nucleotides are TGTGCCAGCAGTCCGGGACAGCCCTCCTACAATGAGCAGTTCTTC. The chain joins TRBV12-3 or TRBV12-4 to TRBJ2-1, with 7 bases fitting TRBD1. CDR3 size: 15 residues. With 5 bases clipped from V and 0 bases from J, the junction kept 4 bases outside the gene matches.

A few counts support this clonotype. This chain joins TRBV7-9 and TRBJ1-2; no definite D call. The CDR3 length is 12 residues. Germline V gene lookup returns CDR1 SEHNR and CDR2 FQNEAQ (reference sequence). Deletions cut 5 bases from V and 6 bases from J, with 10 bases between. CDR3 in DNA: TGTGCCAGCAGCATTAGGGAGGATGGCTACACCTTC. Amino acids: CASSIREDGYTF.

This clonotype was counted a few times. The chain uses TRBV29-1 and TRBJ1-2, with D maybe TRBD1 (6 bases). The ends were cut back, 5 bases at V and 7 bases at J, with 11 bases in the middle. The CDR3 has 11 residues. Germline V gene lookup returns CDR1 SQVTM and CDR2 ANQGSEA. The CDR3 sequence: CSVITRGGYTF. The CDR3 DNA reads TGCAGCGTTATAACCAGGGGTGGCTACACCTTC.